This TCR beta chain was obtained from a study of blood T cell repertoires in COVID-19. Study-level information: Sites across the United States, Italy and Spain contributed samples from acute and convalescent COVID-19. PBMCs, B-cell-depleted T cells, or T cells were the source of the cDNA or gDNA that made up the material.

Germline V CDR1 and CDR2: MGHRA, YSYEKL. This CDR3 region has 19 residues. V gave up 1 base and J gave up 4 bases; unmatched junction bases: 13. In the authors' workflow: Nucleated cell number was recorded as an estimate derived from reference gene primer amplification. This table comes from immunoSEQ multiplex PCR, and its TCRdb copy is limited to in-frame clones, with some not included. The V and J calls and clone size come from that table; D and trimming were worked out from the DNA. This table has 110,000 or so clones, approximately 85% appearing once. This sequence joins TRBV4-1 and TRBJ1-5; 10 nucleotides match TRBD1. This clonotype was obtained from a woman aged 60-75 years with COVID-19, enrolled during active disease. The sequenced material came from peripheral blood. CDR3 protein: CASSQGGTGETIGNQPQHF. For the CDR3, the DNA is TGCGCCAGCAGCCAAGGCGGGACAGGGGAAACTATTGGTAATCAGCCCCAGCATTTT.